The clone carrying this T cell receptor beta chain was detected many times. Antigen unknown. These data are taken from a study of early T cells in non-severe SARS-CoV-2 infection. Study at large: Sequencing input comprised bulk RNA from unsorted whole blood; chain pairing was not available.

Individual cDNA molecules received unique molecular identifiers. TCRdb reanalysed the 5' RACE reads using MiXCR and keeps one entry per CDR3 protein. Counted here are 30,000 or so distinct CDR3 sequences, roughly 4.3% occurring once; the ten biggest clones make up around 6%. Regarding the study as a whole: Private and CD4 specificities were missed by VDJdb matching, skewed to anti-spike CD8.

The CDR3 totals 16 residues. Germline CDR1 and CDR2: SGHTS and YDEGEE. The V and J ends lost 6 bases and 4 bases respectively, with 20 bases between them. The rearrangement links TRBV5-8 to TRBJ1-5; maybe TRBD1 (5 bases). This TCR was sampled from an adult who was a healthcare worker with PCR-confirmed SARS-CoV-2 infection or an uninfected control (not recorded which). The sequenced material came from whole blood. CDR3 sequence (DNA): TGTGCCAGCACCCTCCAAGGGGTCACCAATAATCAGCCCCAGCATTTT. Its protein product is CASTLQGVTNNQPQHF.